The T cell receptor beta chain described here comes from a study of cytomegalovirus exposure and HLA in healthy donors. Study details: Prior work identified around 120 million unique TCR beta sequences in 150 million to 200 million T cells. Whole-study results and caveats: Donor immune exposure was known only as CMV serostatus. HLA restriction was apparent for most CMV-associated TCR beta chains in a later analysis. In a later analysis, HLA-associated TCR beta chains were more clonally expanded than equally common others.

A remark on this clone: Its antigen is unidentified. At one end, the junction sequence differs from germline, possibly due to a read error.

The study ran its PCR with 60 Vbeta and 13 Jbeta primers. Profiling relied on immunoSEQ multiplex PCR, and the TCRdb table lists in-frame clones only, not all of them. The table includes 200,000 to 300,000 clones, 85% detected once. The CDR3 spans 15 residues. CDR1 SEHNR and CDR2 FQNEAQ come from the germline V gene (reference sequence). Source material: PBMCs. The V call is TRBV7-9, the J call TRBJ1-4; 7 nucleotides match TRBD1. The sequence derives from a girl aged 2-10 years in good health and CMV-seronegative. The CDR3: CSSSLKGADNEKLFF. DNA of the CDR3: TGTTCCAGCAGCTTAAAGGGGGCAGATAATGAAAAACTGTTTTTT.